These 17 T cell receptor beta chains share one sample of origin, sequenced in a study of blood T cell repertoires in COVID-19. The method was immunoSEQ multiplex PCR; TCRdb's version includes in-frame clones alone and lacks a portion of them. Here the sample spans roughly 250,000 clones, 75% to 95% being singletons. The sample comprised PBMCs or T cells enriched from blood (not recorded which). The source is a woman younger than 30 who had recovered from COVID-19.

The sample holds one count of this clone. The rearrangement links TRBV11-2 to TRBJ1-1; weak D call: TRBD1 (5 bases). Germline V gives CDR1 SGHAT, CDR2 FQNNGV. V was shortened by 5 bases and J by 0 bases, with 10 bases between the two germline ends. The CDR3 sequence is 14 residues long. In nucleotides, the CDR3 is TGTGCCAGCAGCAAGACAGTACTGAACACTGAAGCTTTCTTT. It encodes CASSKTVLNTEAFF.

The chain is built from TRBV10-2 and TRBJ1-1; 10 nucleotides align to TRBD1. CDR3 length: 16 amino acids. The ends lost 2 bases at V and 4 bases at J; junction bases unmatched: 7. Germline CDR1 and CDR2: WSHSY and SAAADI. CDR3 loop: CASSEGWTGGGTEAFF. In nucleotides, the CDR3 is TGCGCCAGCAGTGAGGGGTGGACAGGGGGAGGCACTGAAGCTTTCTTT.

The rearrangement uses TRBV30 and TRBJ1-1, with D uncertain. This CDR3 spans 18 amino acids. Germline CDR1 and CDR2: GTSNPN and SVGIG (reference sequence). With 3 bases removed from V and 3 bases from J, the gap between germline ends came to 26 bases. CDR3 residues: CAWSPRAHGRTEDTEAFF. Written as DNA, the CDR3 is TGTGCCTGGAGCCCAAGGGCCCACGGACGGACGGAGGACACTGAAGCTTTCTTT.

The chain's CDR3 is CAIRSGGETEAFF. DNA of the CDR3: TGTGCCATCAGGTCGGGGGGGGAAACTGAAGCTTTCTTT. The rearrangement uses TRBV10-3 and TRBJ1-1, with D possibly matching TRBD1 (5 bases). The CDR3 has 13 residues. Trimming took off 6 bases at V and 5 bases at J, with 13 bases between the two ends. Germline V CDR1 and CDR2: ENHRY, SYGVKD.

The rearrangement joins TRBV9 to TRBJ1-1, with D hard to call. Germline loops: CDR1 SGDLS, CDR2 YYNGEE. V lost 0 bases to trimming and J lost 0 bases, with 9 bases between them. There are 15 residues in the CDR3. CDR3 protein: CASSVGDGLNTEAFF. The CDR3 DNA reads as TGTGCCAGCAGCGTAGGCGATGGGCTGAACACTGAAGCTTTCTTT.

CDR3 coding DNA: TGTGCCAGTAGAAAACAGGAGGGGTATAATTCACCCCTCCACTTT. As protein: CASRKQEGYNSPLHF. The chain links TRBV19 to TRBJ1-6, with D maybe TRBD1 (5 bases). Per the germline V gene, CDR1 is LNHDA and CDR2 is SQIVND (reference sequence). Trimming took off 6 bases at V and 4 bases at J, with 13 bases between the two ends. CDR3 size: 15 residues.

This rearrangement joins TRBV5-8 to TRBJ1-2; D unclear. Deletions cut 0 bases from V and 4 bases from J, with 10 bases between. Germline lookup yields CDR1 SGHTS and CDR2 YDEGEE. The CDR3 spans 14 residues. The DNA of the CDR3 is TGTGCCAGCAGCTTGGGGCGGAGGAGCTATGGCTACACCTTC. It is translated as CASSLGRRSYGYTF.

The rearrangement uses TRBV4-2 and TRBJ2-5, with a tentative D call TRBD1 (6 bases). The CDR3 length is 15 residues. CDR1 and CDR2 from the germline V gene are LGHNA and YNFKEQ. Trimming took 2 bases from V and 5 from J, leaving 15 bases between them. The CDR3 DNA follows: TGTGCCAGCAGCCAAAGTCCCAGGGGTCAGGAGACCCAGTACTTC. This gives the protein CASSQSPRGQETQYF.

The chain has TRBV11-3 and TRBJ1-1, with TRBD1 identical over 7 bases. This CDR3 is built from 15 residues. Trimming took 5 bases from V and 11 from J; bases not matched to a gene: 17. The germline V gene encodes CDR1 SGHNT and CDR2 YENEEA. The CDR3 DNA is TGTGCCAGCAGCACCACTACAAACAGGGGCGGGATGGCTTTCTTT. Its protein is CASSTTTNRGGMAFF.

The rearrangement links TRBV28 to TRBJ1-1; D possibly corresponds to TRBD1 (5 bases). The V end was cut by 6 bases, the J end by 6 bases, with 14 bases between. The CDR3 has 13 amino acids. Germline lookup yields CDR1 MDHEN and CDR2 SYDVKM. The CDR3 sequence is CASRVGGLAEAFF. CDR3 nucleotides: TGTGCCAGCAGAGTGGGGGGACTAGCTGAAGCTTTCTTT. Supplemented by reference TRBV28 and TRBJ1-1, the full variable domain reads DVKVTQSSRYLVKRTGEKVFLECVQDMDHENMFWYRQDPGLGLRLIYFSYDVKMKEKGDIPEGYSVSREKKERFSLILESASTNQTSMYLCASRVGGLAEAFFGQGTRLTVV.

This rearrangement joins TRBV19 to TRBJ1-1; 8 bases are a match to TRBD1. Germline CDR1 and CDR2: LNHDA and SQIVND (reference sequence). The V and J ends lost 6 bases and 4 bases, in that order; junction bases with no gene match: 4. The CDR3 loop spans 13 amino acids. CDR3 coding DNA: TGTGCCAGTAGCAGGACAGGGTTCACTGAAGCTTTCTTT. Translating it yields CASSRTGFTEAFF. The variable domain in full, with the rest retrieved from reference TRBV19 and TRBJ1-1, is DGGITQSPKYLFRKEGQNVTLSCEQNLNHDAMYWYRQDPGQGLRLIYYSQIVNDFQKGDIAEGYSVSREKKESFPLTVTSAQKNPTAFYLCASSRTGFTEAFFGQGTRLTVV.

For the CDR3, the DNA is TGCAGCGTGGGAGCGGGGGACTTTGAAGCTTTCTTT. This encodes CSVGAGDFEAFF. The rearrangement uses TRBV29-1 and TRBJ1-1; a possible D gene is TRBD1 (5 bases). CDR1 and CDR2 (germline): SQVTM, ANQGSEA. The CDR3 covers 12 residues. Trimming removed 6 bases from V and 7 bases from J, with 15 bases in between.

Here the CDR3 DNA reads TGCGCCAGCAGTCGTGGAGGTCTGCCGAACACTGAAGCTTTCTTT. This gives the protein CASSRGGLPNTEAFF. This chain uses TRBV5-1 with TRBJ1-1; no clear D. This CDR3 has 15 amino acids. CDR1 is SGHRS, CDR2 YFSETQ, per germline. The V gene lost 5 bases and the J gene lost 1 base, with 15 bases spanning the gap.

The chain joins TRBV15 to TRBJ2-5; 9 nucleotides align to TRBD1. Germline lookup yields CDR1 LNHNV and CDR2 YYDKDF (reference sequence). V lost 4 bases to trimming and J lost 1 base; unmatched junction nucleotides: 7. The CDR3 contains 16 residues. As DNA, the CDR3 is TGTGCCACCAGCATCGGAGGGACAGGGCCCCAAGAGACCCAGTACTTC. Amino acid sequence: CATSIGGTGPQETQYF. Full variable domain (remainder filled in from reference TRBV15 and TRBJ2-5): DAMVIQNPRYQVTQFGKPVTLSCSQTLNHNVMYWYQQKSSQAPKLLFHYYDKDFNNEADTPDNFQSRRPNTSFCFLDIRSPGLGDTAMYLCATSIGGTGPQETQYFGPGTRLLVL.

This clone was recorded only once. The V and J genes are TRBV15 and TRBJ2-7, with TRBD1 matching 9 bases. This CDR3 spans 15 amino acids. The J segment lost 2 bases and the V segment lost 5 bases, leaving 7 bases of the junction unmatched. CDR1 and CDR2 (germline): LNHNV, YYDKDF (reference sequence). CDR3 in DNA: TGTGCCACCAGCCGAACCGGGACAGGGACCTACGAGCAGTACTTC. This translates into CATSRTGTGTYEQYF. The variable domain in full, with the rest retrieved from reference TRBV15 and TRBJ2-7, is DAMVIQNPRYQVTQFGKPVTLSCSQTLNHNVMYWYQQKSSQAPKLLFHYYDKDFNNEADTPDNFQSRRPNTSFCFLDIRSPGLGDTAMYLCATSRTGTGTYEQYFGPGTRLTVT.

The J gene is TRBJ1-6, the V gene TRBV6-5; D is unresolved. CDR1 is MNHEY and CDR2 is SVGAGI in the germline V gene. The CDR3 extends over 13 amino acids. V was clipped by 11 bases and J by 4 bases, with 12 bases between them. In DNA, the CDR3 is TGTGCCGCCAGGACTGAATATAATTCACCCCTCCACTTT. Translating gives CAARTEYNSPLHF.

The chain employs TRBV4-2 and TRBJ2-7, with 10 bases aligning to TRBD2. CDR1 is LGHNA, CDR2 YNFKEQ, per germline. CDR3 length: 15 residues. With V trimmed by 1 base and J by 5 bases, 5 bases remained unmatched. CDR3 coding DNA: TGTGCCAGCAGCCAAGCACTAGCGGGGCGGGACGAGCAGTACTTC. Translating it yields CASSQALAGRDEQYF.